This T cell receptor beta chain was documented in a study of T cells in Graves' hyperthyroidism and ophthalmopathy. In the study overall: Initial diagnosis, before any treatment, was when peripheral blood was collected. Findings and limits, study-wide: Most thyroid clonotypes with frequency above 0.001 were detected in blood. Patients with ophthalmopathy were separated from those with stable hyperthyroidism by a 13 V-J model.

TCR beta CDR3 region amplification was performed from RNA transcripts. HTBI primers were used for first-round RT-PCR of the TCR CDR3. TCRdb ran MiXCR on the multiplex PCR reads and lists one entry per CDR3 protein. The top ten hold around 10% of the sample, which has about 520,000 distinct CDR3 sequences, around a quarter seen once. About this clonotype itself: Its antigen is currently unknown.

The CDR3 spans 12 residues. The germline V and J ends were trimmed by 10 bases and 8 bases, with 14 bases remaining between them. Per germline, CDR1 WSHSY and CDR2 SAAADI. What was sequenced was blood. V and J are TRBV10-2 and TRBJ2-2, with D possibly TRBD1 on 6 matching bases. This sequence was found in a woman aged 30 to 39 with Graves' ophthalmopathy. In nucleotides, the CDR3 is TGCGCCATCTCAGGGGCTCCGGGGGAGCTGTTTTTT. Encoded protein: CAISGAPGELFF.